This T cell receptor (beta chain) was retrieved from a study of spatial heterogeneity in lung cancer. Background on the study: An average of more than ten raw reads was observed per unique TCR and UMI combination.

The V end was cut by 1 base, the J end by 7 bases, with 17 bases between. The CDR3 covers 16 residues. CDR1 and CDR2 (germline): MGHRA, YSYEKL. This clonotype was recorded many times. TCR cDNA molecules were tagged individually, and each one carried a unique molecular identifier. TCRdb recomputed calls from the 5' RACE reads with MiXCR, one row per CDR3 protein. The sample lists about 35,000 distinct CDR3 sequences, just over 3% occurring once. Time point given: sample taken at primary tumor resection. Samples were obtained from 65 to 80 donors, all untreated early-stage non-small cell lung cancer patients. Researchers sequenced whole RNA taken from tumor, nontumor lung or frozen PBMC without sorting.

This specimen consisted of normal lung tissue next to the tumor, obtained at surgery. The genes are TRBV4-1 and TRBJ1-5, with D hard to call. The TCR sequence derives from a male donor with early-stage non-small cell lung cancer. The CDR3 loop reads CASSQAPHTANQPQHF. The CDR3, as DNA: TGCGCCAGCAGCCAAGCACCGCACACCGCCAACCAGCCCCAGCATTTT.